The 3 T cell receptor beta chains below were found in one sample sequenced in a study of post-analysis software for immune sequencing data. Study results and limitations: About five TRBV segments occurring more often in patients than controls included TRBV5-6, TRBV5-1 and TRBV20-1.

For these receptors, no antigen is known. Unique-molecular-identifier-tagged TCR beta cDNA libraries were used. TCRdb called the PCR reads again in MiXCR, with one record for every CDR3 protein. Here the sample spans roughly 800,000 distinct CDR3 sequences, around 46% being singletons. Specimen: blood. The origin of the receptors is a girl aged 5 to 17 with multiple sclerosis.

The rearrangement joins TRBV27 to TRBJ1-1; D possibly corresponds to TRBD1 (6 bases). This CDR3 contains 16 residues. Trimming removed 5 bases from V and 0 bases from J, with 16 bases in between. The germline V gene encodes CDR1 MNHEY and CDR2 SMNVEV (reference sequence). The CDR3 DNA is TGTGCCAGCAGTCCCAACCAGGACAGCATGAACACTGAAGCTTTCTTT. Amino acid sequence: CASSPNQDSMNTEAFF.

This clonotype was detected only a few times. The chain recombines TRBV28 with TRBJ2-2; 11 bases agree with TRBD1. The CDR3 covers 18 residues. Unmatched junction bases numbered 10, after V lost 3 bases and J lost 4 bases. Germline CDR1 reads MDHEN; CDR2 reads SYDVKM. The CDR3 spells CASSLKRPGQGGTGELFF. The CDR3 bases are TGTGCCAGCAGTTTGAAACGACCGGGACAGGGGGGCACCGGGGAGCTGTTTTTT.

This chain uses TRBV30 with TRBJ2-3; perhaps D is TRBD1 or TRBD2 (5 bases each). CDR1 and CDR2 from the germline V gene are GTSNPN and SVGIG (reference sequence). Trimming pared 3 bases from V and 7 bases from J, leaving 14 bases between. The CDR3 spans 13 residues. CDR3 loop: CAWRVLGGNTQYF. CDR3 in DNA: TGTGCCTGGAGGGTTCTTGGGGGAAATACGCAGTATTTT.